The next 24 T cell receptor beta chains were all read from a single sample in a study of T cell repertoires and HLA-DP antigens. Their antigens are not known. Libraries were prepared by immunoSEQ multiplex PCR; TCRdb keeps only in-frame clonotypes and omits some of them. The data hold some 120,000 clones, with 90% to 95% observed a single time. Source material: CD4+ T cells from PBMCs. These TCRs come from a woman between 18 and 29 years old in good health and CMV-seronegative.

V usage is TRBV7-6 and J usage is TRBJ2-2; TRBD2 aligns across 8 bases. The CDR3 covers 15 residues. Germline CDR1 SGHVS, CDR2 FNYEAQ. V shed 1 base and J 5 bases; nucleotides not matched to a gene: 3. CDR3 residues: CASSLVSGITGELFF. CDR3 bases: TGTGCCAGCAGCTTAGTTAGCGGGATAACCGGGGAGCTGTTTTTT.

This rearrangement joins TRBV7-2 to TRBJ2-3, with TRBD2 identical over 8 bases. The CDR3 loop spans 13 amino acids. Germline V lookup: CDR1 SGHTA, CDR2 FQGNSA. J gave up 10 bases and V 5 bases, and 8 bases lay outside the gene matches. CDR3 sequence: CASSPTGGRAQYF. Written as DNA, the CDR3 is TGTGCCAGCAGCCCCACGGGGGGGAGGGCGCAGTATTTT.

The V call is TRBV27, the J call TRBJ2-7, with 8 bases fitting TRBD1. This CDR3 has 17 residues. The J segment lost 0 bases and the V segment lost 3 bases, leaving 10 bases of the junction unmatched. CDR1 is MNHEY, CDR2 SMNVEV, per germline (reference sequence). In DNA form, the CDR3 reads TGTGCCAGCAGTTTCCCCAGCCGGGACAGGAGCTCCTACGAGCAGTACGTC. Encoded protein: CASSFPSRDRSSYEQYV.

This chain uses TRBV11-2 with TRBJ1-2; D remains ambiguous. The CDR3 extends over 18 amino acids. CDR1 SGHAT and CDR2 FQNNGV come from the germline V gene. The germline V and J ends were trimmed by 5 bases and 0 bases, with 22 bases remaining between them. Written as DNA, the CDR3 is TGTGCCAGCAGCACGCCCGGTGGCAGGACCCAAGCTAACTATGGCTACACCTTC. It specifies CASSTPGGRTQANYGYTF.

The chain uses TRBV29-1 and TRBJ2-2; D is possibly TRBD1 or TRBD2 (5 bases each). Germline CDR1 and CDR2: SQVTM and ANQGSEA. CDR3 length: 15 amino acids. Trimming cost V 4 bases and J 1 base, with 13 bases left between them. CDR3 residues: CSVVPGPMNTGELFF. The CDR3 DNA follows: TGCAGCGTTGTTCCGGGACCGATGAACACCGGGGAGCTGTTTTTT.

The chain couples TRBV11-2 to TRBJ2-1, with 12 bases fitting TRBD2. From germline, CDR1 is SGHAT and CDR2 FQNNGV. The CDR3 runs 18 residues. Unmatched junction bases numbered 11, after V lost 3 bases and J lost 5 bases. CDR3 residues: CASSFLAGGPGSHNEQFF. As DNA, the CDR3 is TGTGCCAGCAGCTTCCTAGCGGGAGGGCCAGGTTCTCACAATGAGCAGTTCTTC. The variable domain in full, completed from reference TRBV11-2 and TRBJ2-1, reads EAGVAQSPRYKIIEKRQSVAFWCNPISGHATLYWYQQILGQGPKLLIQFQNNGVVDDSQLPKDRFSAERLKGVDSTLKIQPAKLEDSAVYLCASSFLAGGPGSHNEQFFGPGTRLTVL.

The chain has TRBV9 and TRBJ1-2; the D gene is possibly TRBD1 (6 bases). The CDR3 loop spans 17 amino acids. Germline loops: CDR1 SGDLS, CDR2 YYNGEE. V was clipped by 0 bases and J by 3 bases, with 18 bases between them. CDR3 in DNA: TGTGCCAGCAGCGTAGGGTACACAGGGACGAGGGACTATGGCTACACCTTC. It translates to CASSVGYTGTRDYGYTF. The full variable domain, in which reference TRBV9 and TRBJ1-2 provide the parts outside the CDR3, is DSGVTQTPKHLITATGQRVTLRCSPRSGDLSVYWYQQSLDQGLQFLIQYYNGEERAKGNILERFSAQQFPDLHSELNLSSLELGDSALYFCASSVGYTGTRDYGYTFGSGTRLTVV.

The chain employs TRBV4-2 and TRBJ1-2; TRBD1 aligns across 9 bases. Germline assignment: CDR1 LGHNA and CDR2 YNFKEQ. The CDR3 runs to 15 residues. V lost 0 bases, J lost 8 bases, and 7 bases stayed unmatched. CDR3 sequence (DNA): TGTGCCAGCAGCCAAGAACAGGGGGCAGGGCTCGGCTACACCTTC. This codes for CASSQEQGAGLGYTF.

Only one count was recorded for this clone. The chain joins TRBV7-2 to TRBJ2-2, with D perhaps TRBD1 (6 bases). In germline, CDR1 is SGHTA, CDR2 FQGNSA. There are 16 residues in the CDR3. The V end was cut by 4 bases, the J end by 1 base, with 13 bases between. This chain's CDR3 is CASSYQGPMNTGELFF. CDR3 nucleotide sequence: TGTGCCAGCAGCTACCAGGGGCCCATGAACACCGGGGAGCTGTTTTTT.

The chain uses TRBV9 and TRBJ1-6; 9 nucleotides match TRBD1. The CDR3 covers 14 residues. Germline V gene sequence: CDR1 SGDLS, CDR2 YYNGEE. V shed 3 bases and J 8 bases; nucleotides not matched to a gene: 3. The CDR3 sequence is CASSAQGAYSPLHF. In DNA, the CDR3 is TGTGCCAGCAGCGCACAGGGGGCGTATTCACCCCTCCACTTT.

The genes are TRBV7-6 and TRBJ2-1, with D perhaps matching TRBD2 (6 bases). Germline V gene sequence: CDR1 SGHVS, CDR2 FNYEAQ. With 5 bases removed from V and 0 bases from J, the gap between germline ends came to 14 bases. This CDR3 has 16 residues. CDR3 in amino acids: CASSPQGGRSYNEQFF. CDR3 nucleotide sequence: TGTGCCAGCAGCCCCCAGGGAGGTCGCTCCTACAATGAGCAGTTCTTC.

The J gene is TRBJ2-1, the V gene TRBV9; D remains unclear. This CDR3 spans 11 amino acids. The V end was cut by 4 bases, the J end by 9 bases, with 8 bases between. Per germline, CDR1 SGDLS and CDR2 YYNGEE. CDR3 in amino acids: CASSHGSEQFF. The CDR3 bases are TGTGCCAGCAGCCACGGGTCTGAGCAGTTCTTC.

The rearrangement joins TRBV6-1 to TRBJ2-1, with a possible D match to TRBD1 (7 bases). The V gene lost 7 bases and the J gene lost 7 bases, with 17 bases spanning the gap. This CDR3 has 14 residues. Germline V gives CDR1 MNHNS, CDR2 SASEGT. CDR3 amino acids: CASTVEGALNEQFF. CDR3 DNA sequence: TGTGCCAGCACGGTGGAGGGGGCGTTAAATGAGCAGTTCTTC.

The chain is built from TRBV11-3 and TRBJ1-4; unclear D gene. Trimming shortened V by 3 bases and J by 5 bases, and 7 bases separated the two germline ends. CDR1 is SGHNT, CDR2 YENEEA, per germline. CDR3 length: 13 residues. CDR3 loop: CASSFRGNEKLFF. The DNA of the CDR3 is TGTGCCAGCAGCTTCCGTGGAAATGAAAAACTGTTTTTT.

This chain connects TRBV7-8 to TRBJ1-2; the D is unclear. This CDR3 is built from 14 residues. CDR1 and CDR2 from the germline V gene are SGHVS and FQNEAQ. Trimming left V 0 bases short and J 5 bases short, with 10 bases between. CDR3: CASSLALEGYGYTF. The CDR3 nucleotides read TGTGCCAGCAGCTTAGCGTTGGAAGGGTATGGCTACACCTTC.

The CDR3 loop reads CASSQGDAGSGNTIYF. The CDR3 DNA sequence: TGTGCCAGCAGCCAAGGGGACGCCGGCTCTGGAAACACCATATATTTT. This chain links TRBV4-2 with TRBJ1-3; D may be TRBD1 (5 bases). This CDR3 region has 16 residues. The germline gives CDR1 LGHNA, CDR2 YNFKEQ. The V end was cut by 1 base, the J end by 0 bases, with 10 bases between.

The genes are TRBV6-1 and TRBJ2-7, with TRBD1 as a possible D gene (6 bases). V lost 2 bases and J lost 3, with 14 bases in between. CDR3 length: 15 residues. Germline lookup yields CDR1 MNHNS and CDR2 SASEGT. Here the CDR3 DNA reads TGTGCCAGCAGTGAAAGCTACAGGGAATTCTACGAGCAGTACGTC. It translates to CASSESYREFYEQYV.

The rearrangement joins TRBV4-1 to TRBJ1-2; unclear D gene. CDR1 is MGHRA and CDR2 is YSYEKL in the germline V gene. This CDR3 comprises 13 residues. V gave up 2 bases and J gave up 2 bases, with 6 bases separating them. CDR3 bases: TGCGCCAGCAGCCAACTTCAGAACTATGGCTACACCTTC. Protein sequence: CASSQLQNYGYTF.

The rearrangement joins TRBV7-3 to TRBJ1-5; no clear D gene. V shed 10 bases and J shed 0 bases, with 7 bases lying between them. This CDR3 spans 12 amino acids. Germline V CDR1 and CDR2: SGHTA, FQGTGA. The CDR3 is CATNNSNQPQHF. For the CDR3, the DNA is TGTGCCACCAATAATAGCAATCAGCCCCAGCATTTT.

The J gene is TRBJ2-3, the V gene TRBV7-9, with a tentative D call TRBD1 (6 bases). V was pared by 5 bases and J by 8 bases, with 11 bases between. Germline V gene lookup returns CDR1 SEHNR and CDR2 FQNEAQ (reference sequence). The CDR3 contains 12 residues. The CDR3 protein is CASSPQGSTQYF. The CDR3 nucleotides are TGTGCCAGCAGCCCTCAGGGGAGTACGCAGTATTTT.

The chain links TRBV7-9 to TRBJ2-1, with 10 bases fitting TRBD2. CDR1 is SEHNR, CDR2 FQNEAQ, per germline (reference sequence). The CDR3 loop spans 14 amino acids. J was trimmed by 6 bases and V by 1 base; bases with no gene match: 0. CDR3 sequence: CASSLGLAGNEQFF. CDR3 sequence (DNA): TGTGCCAGCAGCTTAGGACTAGCGGGCAATGAGCAGTTCTTC.

CDR3 bases: TGTGCCAATGCTCCAGGGGGCGCAGCCTATGGCTACACCTTC. Encoded protein: CANAPGGAAYGYTF. The chain couples TRBV28 to TRBJ1-2; 8 nucleotides agree with TRBD1. Looked up from germline, CDR1 is MDHEN and CDR2 is SYDVKM. The CDR3 length is 14 residues. Germline trimming cut 10 bases from V and 4 bases from J; bases unmatched to any gene: 11.

This clone was observed a single time. The chain uses TRBV27 and TRBJ2-5, with 9 nucleotides matching TRBD1. V was pared by 5 bases and J by 7 bases, with 17 bases of the junction left unmatched. Germline lookup yields CDR1 MNHEY and CDR2 SMNVEV (reference sequence). This CDR3 region has 17 residues. The CDR3 DNA reads as TGTGCCAGCAGTCTCATCATCGCGGGACAGGGATCGGGGACCCAGTACTTC. Protein product: CASSLIIAGQGSGTQYF.

This clone has only one observation. The V gene is TRBV4-3, the J gene TRBJ2-5; D might be TRBD2 (5 bases). Germline V gene lookup returns CDR1 LGHNA and CDR2 YSLEER. The CDR3 has 14 residues. V lost 4 bases, J lost 4 bases, and 13 bases lay in between. The chain's CDR3 is CASSPRVGGETQYF. The CDR3 DNA is TGCGCCAGCAGCCCTAGGGTAGGAGGAGAGACCCAGTACTTC.